This TCR beta chain comes out of a study of OX40 agonist ivuxolimab in advanced cancers. Across the whole study: A history of anti-PD-1, anti-PD-L1 or anti-CTLA-4 therapy was acceptable, and more than 30% had some. Notes on the study in general: Doses of 0.1 to 3.0 mg/kg were accompanied by clonal expansion of CD4+ and CD8+ blood T cells by week 6. Low levels of normalized T-cell clonal expansion also appeared in some nonresponders.

This clone was counted once. The antigen remains unidentified. Profiling relied on immunoSEQ multiplex PCR, and the TCRdb table lists in-frame clones only, not all of them. This sample has fewer than 25,000 clones, with roughly three quarters found just once. Germline CDR1 is SGHDT and CDR2 is YYEEEE. This CDR3 contains 16 residues. The V gene end was trimmed by 1 base and the J gene end by 2 bases; junction bases not matched to a gene: 5. This clonotype was sampled from an adult with an advanced solid tumor such as melanoma, head and neck, liver or kidney cancer. The J gene is TRBJ2-7, the V gene TRBV5-6; 11 bases are shared with TRBD1. Source: CD4+ or CD8+ T cells sorted from blood, taken in a trial of the OX40 agonist ivuxolimab. CDR3 loop: CASSLRTGGVPYEQYF. The CDR3 nucleotides read TGTGCCAGCAGCTTGCGGACAGGGGGCGTCCCCTACGAGCAGTACTTC.